The 9 T cell receptor beta chains listed next were all sequenced from one sample in a study of control samples from healthy donors and cancer patients. Data came from immunoSEQ multiplex PCR; TCRdb stores just in-frame clones and leaves some out. The sample includes about 130,000 clones, approximately 92% of them seen just once. The sequenced sample was blood. These TCRs come from a man aged 35 to 55 in good health.

The chain uses TRBV18 and TRBJ2-5; no clear D. V lost 8 bases and J 1 base, leaving 8 bases between the germline ends. Germline CDR1 is KGHSH and CDR2 is LQKENI. This CDR3 has 12 amino acids. In DNA form, the CDR3 reads TGTGCCAGCGCCTCGTTCCAAGAGACCCAGTACTTC. Its protein product is CASASFQETQYF.

V usage is TRBV6-1 and J usage is TRBJ1-5, with D unresolved. V lost 0 bases to trimming and J lost 0 bases, with 12 bases between them. This CDR3 region has 17 residues. CDR1 is MNHNS, CDR2 SASEGT, per germline. The CDR3 region has the DNA TGTGCCAGCAGTGAAGCCCCCCAGCTAGATAGCAATCAGCCCCAGCATTTT. Its protein is CASSEAPQLDSNQPQHF.

J is TRBJ1-2 and V is TRBV6-1; D remains unclear. V was pared by 2 bases and J by 2 bases, with 9 bases between. Germline-derived CDR1 and CDR2 are MNHNS and SASEGT. The length of the CDR3 is 14 residues. In nucleotides, the CDR3 is TGTGCCAGCAGTGAAATGATGTCGAACTATGGCTACACCTTC. It yields the protein CASSEMMSNYGYTF.

V gene TRBV12-3 or TRBV12-4 combines with J gene TRBJ2-5; D gene unclear. Trimming took 6 bases from V and 5 from J, leaving 13 bases between them. This CDR3 region has 13 residues. The CDR3 reads CASSGPYVETQYF. CDR3 DNA sequence: TGTGCCAGCAGCGGTCCCTACGTCGAGACCCAGTACTTC.

The rearrangement uses TRBV5-4 and TRBJ2-7; 8 nucleotides align to TRBD1. Unmatched junction bases numbered 8, after V lost 3 bases and J lost 6 bases. In germline, CDR1 is SGHNT, CDR2 YYREEE (reference sequence). CDR3 length equals 14 residues. The CDR3 region has the DNA TGTGCCAGCAGCTCCGGACAGGGCCGGGGCGAGCAGTACTTC. It encodes CASSSGQGRGEQYF. Drawing the rest from reference TRBV5-4 and TRBJ2-7, the complete variable domain is ETGVTQSPTHLIKTRGQQVTLRCSSQSGHNTVSWYQQALGQGPQFIFQYYREEENGRGNFPPRFSGLQFPNYSSELNVNALELDDSALYLCASSSGQGRGEQYFGPGTRLTVT.

This clone was observed once. This chain joins TRBV24-1 and TRBJ2-2, with 8 bases that match TRBD1. CDR3 size: 15 residues. Germline loops: CDR1 KGHDR, CDR2 SFDVKD. Germline trimming cut 6 bases from V and 3 bases from J; bases unmatched to any gene: 5. The chain's CDR3 is CATSSGTGDTGELFF. The CDR3 DNA follows: TGTGCCACCAGTTCCGGGACAGGAGACACCGGGGAGCTGTTTTTT.

The genes are TRBV6-4 and TRBJ1-6, with a possible D match to TRBD1 (5 bases). The germline CDR1 and CDR2 sequences are MRHNA and SNTAGT. With 3 bases removed from V and 10 bases from J, the gap between germline ends came to 16 bases. The CDR3 covers 15 residues. The CDR3 DNA is TGTGCCAGCAGTGAGGCGGGGGAATTCCGATCACCCCTCCACTTT. Translating gives CASSEAGEFRSPLHF.

This clone was detected only a few times. V gene TRBV9 combines with J gene TRBJ2-7; TRBD1 matches 10 bases. V gave up 3 bases and J gave up 6 bases; unmatched junction bases: 6. This CDR3 has 14 residues. Germline CDR1 and CDR2: SGDLS and YYNGEE. CDR3 coding DNA: TGTGCCAGCAGCGAGGGGACAGGGGATGGCGAGCAGTACTTC. Residues: CASSEGTGDGEQYF.

The V and J genes are TRBV7-2 and TRBJ2-3, with a possible D match to TRBD2 (6 bases). The germline V and J ends were trimmed by 2 bases and 6 bases, with 9 bases remaining between them. Germline values: CDR1 SGHTA, CDR2 FQGNSA. The CDR3 loop spans 13 amino acids. The CDR3 protein is CASSLPSGDTQYF. In DNA, the CDR3 is TGTGCCAGCAGCTTACCGAGCGGGGATACGCAGTATTTT.